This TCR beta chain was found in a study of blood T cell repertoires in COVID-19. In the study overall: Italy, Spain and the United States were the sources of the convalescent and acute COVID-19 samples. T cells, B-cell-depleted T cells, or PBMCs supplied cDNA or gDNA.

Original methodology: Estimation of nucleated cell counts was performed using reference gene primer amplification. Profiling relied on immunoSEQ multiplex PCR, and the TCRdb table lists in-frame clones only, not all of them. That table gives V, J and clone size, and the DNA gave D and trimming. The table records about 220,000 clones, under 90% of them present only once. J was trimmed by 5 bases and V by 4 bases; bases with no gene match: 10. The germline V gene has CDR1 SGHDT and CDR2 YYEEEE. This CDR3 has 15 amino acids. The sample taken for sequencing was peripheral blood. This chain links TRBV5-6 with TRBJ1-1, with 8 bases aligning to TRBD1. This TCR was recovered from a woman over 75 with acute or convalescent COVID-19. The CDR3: CASSPPGQDLTEAFF. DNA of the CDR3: TGTGCCAGCAGCCCCCCGGGACAGGATCTTACTGAAGCTTTCTTT.